This entry describes one TCR beta chain. Its antigen specificity is not known. No much larger clone exists at a distance of one base, and base qualities are not known. This sample stems from a study of Ad26.COV2.S vaccination and SARS-CoV-2 variants (dated by TCRdb to the early 2020s). In terms of the full investigation: Donors in the vaccine arm were drawn from COV1001, a phase I-IIa trial of Ad26.COV2.S in healthy adults that was multicentre, randomized, double-blind and placebo-controlled. Ad26.COV2.S was administered intramuscularly at a dose of 5x10^10 or 1x10^11 viral particles, either as one shot or as two shots given 56 days apart. TCRbeta repertoire sequencing was used to assess the specificity and breadth of SARS-CoV-2-reactive T cell receptors after Ad26.COV2.S vaccination. A total of roughly 30 samples were included in the TCR-sequenced set, comprising roughly 19 Ad26.COV2.S vaccine recipients, 5 placebo recipients and 8 SARS-CoV-2 convalescent individuals. Trial participants were randomized into five groups of five: low-dose or high-dose Ad26.COV2.S given once or twice, or placebo on both occasions. Investigators remained blinded to trial group allocation during experiments and outcome assessment.

The treatment or condition tag for this specimen amounts to: about 20 received Ad26.COV2.S at low or high dose, single or two shots; 5 received placebo; per-sample allocation not given. Repertoires of vaccine and placebo recipients were sequenced from samples collected on day 63 after the first injection. In Cohort 1b, roughly 26 adults aged 18-55 years were enrolled at a single site in Boston, USA, between 29 July and 7 August 2020. Ad26.COV2.S was a replication-incompetent adenovirus type 26 vector expressing a prefusion-stabilized SARS-CoV-2 spike protein from the original Wuhan strain. CDR1 and CDR2 are drawn from the germline V gene (reference sequence): LNHDA, SQIVND. The CDR3 runs 16 amino acids, cysteine and phenylalanine included. The CDR3 DNA has 48 bases and is translated from base 1. Trimmed from V: 6 bases; trimmed from J: 4 bases; junction bases lacking a gene match: 8. Points the paper makes about the study in general: After vaccination, spike-specific CD8+ and CD4+ T cell responses were reported to show substantial breadth. Comparing responses between vaccine doses or regimens was not something the study was powered to do. According to the authors, total T cell responses may have been underestimated by the TCR breadth and depth analyses. Ad26.COV2.S recipients had higher spike-specific TCR breadth than placebo recipients (P = 0.0014). Comparable non-spike TCR breadth was observed between vaccine and placebo recipients, consistent with only spike being contained in the vaccine.

The immunoSEQ Assay was used to sequence TCRbeta CDR3 regions. After extraction, genomic DNA underwent amplification by bias-controlled multiplex PCR, followed by high-throughput sequencing. In the paper's pipeline: Collapsing and filtering of sequences were performed to quantify the absolute abundance of each unique TCRbeta CDR3 region. T cell fraction was estimated by normalization of TCRbeta template counts to usable DNA, with usable DNA being measured through amplification of reference genes present in all nucleated cells. Repertoire TCRs were annotated as SARS-CoV-2-specific by exact matching of V gene, CDR3 amino acid sequence and J gene to a known reactive TCR set. MIRA supplied the reference SARS-CoV-2 TCR set, which was filtered for enrichment in COVID-19-positive ImmuneCODE repertoires so that public or cross-reactive TCRs were removed. Based on the MIRA antigens, annotated TCRs were further analysed at the level of specific ORF or position within ORF. Breadth was defined as the number of annotated unique rearrangements divided by the total number of unique productive rearrangements, and depth was defined as the summed frequency of the annotated unique rearrangements. Two-sided Wilcoxon rank-sum tests were applied when comparing TCR breadth between groups. TCRdb's version of the immuneACCESS table is confined to in-frame rearrangements and falls short of the full clone set. An unresolved V gene accounts for under half of the shortfall where checked; the remainder is of unknown origin. V, J and clone size reflect that table, while D and trimming were determined from the DNA. The sample profile shows about 440,000 clones; roughly 91% of them were found once. The leading ten clones occupy less than 5.5% of the sample.

The material was peripheral blood, obtained in a trial of Ad26.COV2.S vaccine versus placebo. Here the chain combines TRBV19 and TRBJ2-1; 11 central bases correspond to TRBD1. The receptor comes from a person aged 18-60 years who received the Ad26.COV2.S COVID-19 vaccine or a placebo. The CDR3 corresponds to CASSPGQGDFYNEQFF. In nucleotides, the sequence is TGTGCCAGTAGCCCGGGACAGGGGGATTTTTACAATGAGCAGTTCTTC.